A single sample gave rise to the 15 T cell receptor beta chains below, sequenced in a study of blood T cell repertoires in COVID-19. Clones were sequenced by immunoSEQ multiplex PCR, and TCRdb holds only the in-frame ones, with some missing. The sample shows about 200,000 clones, 80% to 90% of them seen only once. Sequencing was done on a sample of peripheral blood. These receptors all come from a man aged 35-49 years with acute or convalescent COVID-19.

This chain links TRBV19 with TRBJ2-3; no clear D gene. The CDR3 covers 12 residues. CDR1 and CDR2 from the germline V gene are LNHDA and SQIVND (reference sequence). The V end was cut by 4 bases, the J end by 7 bases, with 9 bases between. CDR3 DNA sequence: TGTGCCAGTAGTACTCAAAGCAATACGCAGTATTTT. Its translation: CASSTQSNTQYF.

This clone appeared a few times. The chain recombines TRBV13 with TRBJ2-5; 7 bases line up with TRBD1. This CDR3 is built from 16 residues. V trimming: 5 bases; J trimming: 1 base; junction bases outside the gene matches: 10. Per the germline V gene, CDR1 is PRHDT and CDR2 is FYEKMQ (reference sequence). CDR3 sequence reads: CASSTRQGRGQETQYF. The CDR3 DNA sequence: TGTGCCAGCAGCACGAGACAGGGAAGGGGCCAAGAGACCCAGTACTTC.

This CDR3 reads CASSSKSLNTGELFF. CDR3 DNA sequence: TGTGCCAGCAGCTCAAAGTCGCTAAACACCGGGGAGCTGTTTTTT. J is TRBJ2-2 and V is TRBV11-2, with D hard to call. V shed 4 bases and J shed 2 bases, with 11 bases lying between them. The CDR3 is 15 amino acids. Looked up from germline, CDR1 is SGHAT and CDR2 is FQNNGV. The full variable domain, with the rest looked up from reference TRBV11-2 and TRBJ2-2, is EAGVAQSPRYKIIEKRQSVAFWCNPISGHATLYWYQQILGQGPKLLIQFQNNGVVDDSQLPKDRFSAERLKGVDSTLKIQPAKLEDSAVYLCASSSKSLNTGELFFGEGSRLTVL.

The V gene is TRBV7-2, the J gene TRBJ1-2; D call uncertain. Germline-derived CDR1 and CDR2 are SGHTA and FQGNSA. Trimming pared 4 bases from V and 8 bases from J, leaving 14 bases between. The CDR3 has 13 residues. CDR3 sequence (DNA): TGTGCCAGCAGCTCCATAGGAGTCAAAGGCTACACCTTC. It codes for CASSSIGVKGYTF. Filled out from reference TRBV7-2 and TRBJ1-2, the complete variable domain reads GAGVSQSPSNKVTEKGKDVELRCDPISGHTALYWYRQSLGQGLEFLIYFQGNSAPDKSGLPSDRFSAERTGGSVSTLTIQRTQQEDSAVYLCASSSIGVKGYTFGSGTRLTVV.

The rearrangement joins TRBV27 to TRBJ2-7; D is perhaps TRBD2 (6 bases). The V gene lost 3 bases and the J gene lost 5 bases, with 17 bases spanning the gap. The CDR3 has 15 residues. Per the germline V gene, CDR1 is MNHEY and CDR2 is SMNVEV (reference sequence). CDR3 loop: CASSLMAGWEDEQYF. Written as DNA, the CDR3 is TGTGCCAGCAGTTTGATGGCGGGGTGGGAGGACGAGCAGTACTTC.

This clone was observed a single time. V gene TRBV3-1 (or the pseudogene TRBV3-2) combines with J gene TRBJ1-3; D remains unclear. CDR1 and CDR2 from the germline V gene are LGHDT and YNNKEL (reference sequence). This CDR3 contains 13 residues. V was cut by 0 bases and J by 8 bases, with 8 bases left in between. The CDR3 coding sequence is TGTGCCAGCAGCCAAGATGCGGTTCACACCATATATTTT. This encodes CASSQDAVHTIYF.

V is TRBV28 and J is TRBJ1-2; 11 bases align to TRBD1. There are 13 residues in the CDR3. V shed 8 bases and J 6 bases; nucleotides not matched to a gene: 5. Germline CDR1 MDHEN, CDR2 SYDVKM. The CDR3 sequence is CASWTGGADGYTF. The CDR3 DNA is TGTGCCAGCTGGACAGGGGGCGCAGATGGCTACACCTTC.

The chain uses TRBV19 and TRBJ2-5, with TRBD1 as a possible D gene (6 bases). This CDR3 spans 13 amino acids. V dropped 3 bases and J dropped 4 bases, with 9 bases sitting between them. Germline lookup yields CDR1 LNHDA and CDR2 SQIVND (reference sequence). The CDR3 bases are TGTGCCAGTAGTATGGGGGCCGGAGAGACCCAGTACTTC. This codes for CASSMGAGETQYF.

The rearrangement joins TRBV7-2 to TRBJ2-5; TRBD2 matches 9 bases. CDR1 and CDR2 from the germline V gene are SGHTA and FQGNSA. The CDR3 is made up of 15 amino acids. V lost 6 bases to trimming and J lost 0 bases; unmatched junction nucleotides: 5. This chain's CDR3 is CASRTRLADQETQYF. In DNA form, the CDR3 reads TGTGCCAGCAGAACCAGACTAGCGGACCAAGAGACCCAGTACTTC.

The V and J genes are TRBV10-3 and TRBJ2-7; 10 positions agree with TRBD1. CDR1 and CDR2 (germline): ENHRY, SYGVKD. This CDR3 contains 15 residues. With V trimmed by 6 bases and J by 0 bases, 5 bases remained unmatched. The CDR3 reads CAIRGGQGSSYEQYF. The CDR3 DNA reads as TGTGCCATCAGGGGGGGACAGGGGTCCTCCTACGAGCAGTACTTC.

This clone was counted between two and nine times. Other DNA variants within this sample encode the same CDR3. J is TRBJ2-7 and V is TRBV9, with a possible D match to TRBD1 (5 bases). CDR3 length: 14 amino acids. CDR1 SGDLS and CDR2 YYNGEE come from the germline V gene. V shed 2 bases and J shed 1 base, with 10 bases lying between them. The CDR3 coding sequence is TGTGCCAGCAGCGTCCAGGGCGGATCCTACGAGCAGTACTTC. It codes for CASSVQGGSYEQYF. Looking up the rest from reference TRBV9 and TRBJ2-7 gives the full variable domain: DSGVTQTPKHLITATGQRVTLRCSPRSGDLSVYWYQQSLDQGLQFLIQYYNGEERAKGNILERFSAQQFPDLHSELNLSSLELGDSALYFCASSVQGGSYEQYFGPGTRLTVT.

This rearrangement joins TRBV5-4 to TRBJ2-5; D not resolved. Germline lookup yields CDR1 SGHNT and CDR2 YYREEE (reference sequence). The V and J ends lost 5 bases and 1 base respectively, with 18 bases between them. This CDR3 contains 16 residues. The CDR3 loop is CASSPIPQILQETQYF. In DNA form, the CDR3 reads TGTGCCAGCAGTCCCATACCACAGATTCTCCAAGAGACCCAGTACTTC.

This sequence joins TRBV4-1 and TRBJ2-1, with 7 nucleotides matching TRBD2. Trimming removed 5 bases from V and 10 bases from J; junction bases left unmatched: 8. The germline CDR1 and CDR2 sequences are MGHRA and YSYEKL. This CDR3 region has 13 residues. CDR3 region: CASSRLAEGEQFF. CDR3 in DNA: TGCGCCAGCAGCAGACTAGCCGAGGGCGAGCAGTTCTTC.

The V gene is TRBV15, the J gene TRBJ1-5, with D uncertain. The length of the CDR3 is 15 residues. Trimming stripped 2 bases from V and 8 bases from J, with 16 bases between. Germline loops: CDR1 LNHNV, CDR2 YYDKDF (reference sequence). DNA for the CDR3: TGTGCCACCAGCAGAAGAGGGTACCCCGAAGAGCCCCAGCATTTT. Translation: CATSRRGYPEEPQHF.

The CDR3 protein is CASSQRTSGADEQFF. Written as DNA, the CDR3 is TGTGCCAGCAGCCAACGGACTAGCGGGGCGGATGAGCAGTTCTTC. The chain joins TRBV4-2 to TRBJ2-1, with TRBD2 matching 12 bases. V was pared by 2 bases and J by 8 bases, with 4 bases of the junction left unmatched. CDR3 length equals 15 residues. Germline V gene data show CDR1 as LGHNA and CDR2 as YNFKEQ.